The next 29 T cell receptor beta chains were all read from a single sample in a study of siplizumab effects on memory and regulatory T cells. The method was immunoSEQ multiplex PCR; TCRdb's version includes in-frame clones alone and lacks a portion of them. The sample has 100,000 to 110,000 clones, more than 90% seen once. Sequencing was performed on CD4+ T cells sorted from blood. The receptors come from a human donor in good health.

The chain is built from TRBV5-8 and TRBJ1-3; perhaps TRBD1 as D (6 bases). The V gene lost 5 bases and the J gene lost 9 bases, with 12 bases spanning the gap. The CDR3 is 12 amino acids. Germline CDR1 is SGHTS and CDR2 is YDEGEE. CDR3 in amino acids: CASSTGFGTIYF. The CDR3, as DNA: TGTGCCAGCAGTACAGGGTTCGGCACCATATATTTT.

The rearrangement joins TRBV21-1 to TRBJ2-3; the table's D call TRBD1 went unverified against the DNA. TRBV21-1 is annotated as a pseudogene. This CDR3 region has 16 residues. CDR3 DNA sequence: TGTGCCAGCAGCAAAGTTCGGGACAGGGGGTCAGATACGCAGTATTTT. Residues: CASSKVRDRGSDTQYF.

The table lists this clone with a count of one. CDR3 loop: CASSSQWVNTEAFF. The CDR3, as DNA: TGTGCCAGCAGTTCCCAATGGGTGAACACTGAAGCTTTCTTT. The rearrangement joins TRBV27 to TRBJ1-1, with D uncertain. CDR3 length equals 14 residues. Germline CDR1 is MNHEY and CDR2 is SMNVEV (reference sequence). Trimming pared 4 bases from V and 0 bases from J, leaving 9 bases between.

This chain joins TRBV12-5 and TRBJ1-4; D unclear. V was shortened by 1 base and J by 2 bases, with 11 bases between the two germline ends. Germline V lookup: CDR1 LGHNT, CDR2 FRNRAP. The CDR3 covers 16 residues. The CDR3 region is CASGLGTIGTNEKLFF. DNA of the CDR3: TGTGCTAGTGGTTTGGGGACCATAGGCACTAATGAAAAACTGTTTTTT.

V usage is TRBV15 and J usage is TRBJ2-3; 8 bases are shared with TRBD2. V was pared by 5 bases and J by 4 bases, with 8 bases of the junction left unmatched. The CDR3 totals 15 residues. Germline CDR1 LNHNV, CDR2 YYDKDF (reference sequence). The CDR3 region is CATSQQRSGADTQYF. The CDR3 DNA follows: TGTGCCACCAGCCAACAACGTAGCGGGGCAGATACGCAGTATTTT.

The chain couples TRBV6-1 to TRBJ2-5; TRBD2 matches at 7 bases. CDR3 length equals 15 residues. V trimming: 8 bases; J trimming: 3 bases; junction bases outside the gene matches: 12. From germline, CDR1 is MNHNS and CDR2 SASEGT. CDR3 sequence reads: CASGTILAREETQYF. The CDR3 region has the DNA TGTGCCAGCGGAACGATACTAGCGCGAGAAGAGACCCAGTACTTC.

This clone appeared a single time. V gene TRBV5-1 combines with J gene TRBJ1-2; D is ambiguous. V was pared by 5 bases and J by 6 bases, with 14 bases between. Germline V gives CDR1 SGHRS, CDR2 YFSETQ. This CDR3 is built from 13 residues. CDR3 sequence reads: CASRVPHFHGYTF. The CDR3 coding sequence is TGCGCCAGCAGGGTCCCTCATTTTCATGGCTACACCTTC.

V is TRBV6-6 and J is TRBJ2-7; D unresolved. This CDR3 has 13 residues. V lost 0 bases and J lost 6, with 9 bases in between. CDR1 and CDR2 (germline): MNHNY, SVGAGI (reference sequence). The CDR3 coding sequence is TGTGCCAGCAGTTACTCTAGCACAGCCGAGCAGTACTTC. Residues: CASSYSSTAEQYF.

J is TRBJ2-1 and V is TRBV29-1; 8 nucleotides align to TRBD1. Germline values: CDR1 SQVTM, CDR2 ANQGSEA. V lost 6 bases to trimming and J lost 0 bases; unmatched junction nucleotides: 7. The CDR3 totals 15 residues. The chain's CDR3 is CSVGTGGISYNEQFF. CDR3 DNA: TGCAGCGTGGGGACAGGTGGGATCTCCTACAATGAGCAGTTCTTC.

This rearrangement joins TRBV7-2 to TRBJ1-1; 7 bases map to TRBD1. The CDR3 covers 14 residues. Germline lookup yields CDR1 SGHTA and CDR2 FQGNSA. The V gene end was trimmed by 2 bases and the J gene end by 5 bases; junction bases not matched to a gene: 5. CDR3 region: CASSLQGVGTEAFF. CDR3 in DNA: TGTGCCAGCAGCTTACAGGGGGTAGGAACTGAAGCTTTCTTT.

The chain links TRBV21-1 to TRBJ1-6; the table assigns TRBD1, which was not confirmed against the DNA. TRBV21-1 is recorded as a pseudogene. The CDR3 contains 18 residues. The CDR3 sequence: CASSKMKRQGFGNSPLHF. DNA for the CDR3: TGTGCCAGCAGCAAAATGAAAAGACAGGGATTTGGGAATTCACCCCTCCACTTT.

V and J are TRBV7-3 and TRBJ2-3, with a weak D call TRBD2 (7 bases). Between the trimmed V and J ends, which lost 2 bases and 6 bases, there was a span of 18 bases. This CDR3 has 16 residues. The germline V gene has CDR1 SGHTA and CDR2 FQGTGA. The CDR3 DNA reads TGTGCCAGCAGCTTAGGGTTCGGCGGGGGCCGTGATACGCAGTATTTT. Protein product: CASSLGFGGGRDTQYF.

This clone was seen only once. CDR3 sequence reads: CASSFVDTQYF. The DNA for the CDR3 is TGTGCCAGCAGCTTTGTGGATACGCAGTATTTT. This chain joins TRBV7-2 and TRBJ2-3, with no clear D. Trimming cost V 3 bases and J 6 bases, with 4 bases left between them. CDR3 size: 11 residues. Per germline, CDR1 SGHTA and CDR2 FQGNSA.

This clone is a singleton in its sample. The V gene is TRBV7-2, the J gene TRBJ2-7, with D hard to call. This CDR3 has 13 residues. The V end lost 5 bases, the J end lost 6 bases, and 14 bases lay between the germline ends. The germline V gene has CDR1 SGHTA and CDR2 FQGNSA. This CDR3 reads CASSPLLSFEQYF. The CDR3 nucleotides are TGTGCCAGCAGCCCTCTACTGAGTTTCGAGCAGTACTTC. Supplemented by reference TRBV7-2 and TRBJ2-7, the full variable domain reads GAGVSQSPSNKVTEKGKDVELRCDPISGHTALYWYRQSLGQGLEFLIYFQGNSAPDKSGLPSDRFSAERTGGSVSTLTIQRTQQEDSAVYLCASSPLLSFEQYFGPGTRLTVT.

V usage is TRBV6-1 and J usage is TRBJ2-7, with 10 positions matching TRBD2. The trim removed 8 bases at V and 0 bases at J, leaving 4 bases unmatched. Germline CDR1 and CDR2: MNHNS and SASEGT. The CDR3 consists of 14 residues. CDR3 in DNA: TGTGCCAGCGTTAGCGGGGGGTCCTCCTACGAGCAGTACTTC. Protein product: CASVSGGSSYEQYF.

The rearrangement links TRBV30 to TRBJ1-1; 8 bases align to TRBD1. Germline V lookup: CDR1 GTSNPN, CDR2 SVGIG (reference sequence). The CDR3 runs 13 residues. V gave up 1 base and J gave up 4 bases; unmatched junction bases: 2. CDR3 coding DNA: TGTGCCTGGAGTGCACAGGGGGGCACTGAAGCTTTCTTT. Translated, it gives CAWSAQGGTEAFF.

About this clone itself: The junction does not match germline at one end; this may be a read error. The chain combines TRBV27 with TRBJ1-1; the D gene is possibly TRBD1 (5 bases). The germline gives CDR1 MNHEY, CDR2 SMNVEV (reference sequence). This CDR3 contains 11 residues. CDR3 protein: CASSLGGSLVF. CDR3 DNA: TGTGCCAGCAGTTTAGGGGGGTCACTTGTCTTT.

This sequence joins TRBV9 and TRBJ2-3; D is perhaps TRBD1 or TRBD2 (5 bases each). The germline V and J ends were trimmed by 4 bases and 4 bases, with 16 bases remaining between them. The CDR3 contains 15 residues. In germline, CDR1 is SGDLS, CDR2 YYNGEE. CDR3 coding DNA: TGTGCCAGCAGCTCCTACAAGGGACCCCCAGATACGCAGTATTTT. Amino acids: CASSSYKGPPDTQYF.

V gene TRBV7-3 combines with J gene TRBJ2-3, with TRBD2 identical over 9 bases. Germline CDR1 and CDR2: SGHTA and FQGTGA. The length of the CDR3 is 17 residues. The J segment lost 5 bases and the V segment lost 2 bases, leaving 11 bases of the junction unmatched. CDR3 coding DNA: TGTGCCAGCAGCTTATCCCCCGGGCGGGGGGGCCGAGATACGCAGTATTTT. It specifies CASSLSPGRGGRDTQYF.

This chain connects TRBV19 to TRBJ1-6; 7 nucleotides align to TRBD1. The V segment lost 5 bases and the J segment 5 bases; nucleotides outside the gene matches: 15. Germline values: CDR1 LNHDA, CDR2 SQIVND (reference sequence). The CDR3 runs 18 residues. Here the CDR3 DNA reads TGTGCCAGTAGTGCCGACGCAGAGACAGGGATAGATAATTCACCCCTCCACTTT. Amino acids: CASSADAETGIDNSPLHF.

The gene calls are TRBV10-3 and TRBJ2-1; 7 nucleotides align to TRBD2. V lost 4 bases and J lost 5; bases outside the gene matches: 8. This CDR3 has 15 amino acids. Germline V gene data show CDR1 as ENHRY and CDR2 as SYGVKD. The CDR3 reads CAISALGTINNEQFF. The CDR3 nucleotides are TGTGCCATCAGTGCCCTCGGGACTATTAACAATGAGCAGTTCTTC.

This clone was counted a single time. The V gene is TRBV11-1, the J gene TRBJ2-5; 8 bases fit TRBD2. This CDR3 is built from 14 residues. Germline V CDR1 and CDR2: SGHAT, FQDESV (reference sequence). V lost 5 bases, J lost 4 bases, and 6 bases stayed unmatched. The DNA for the CDR3 is TGTGCCAGCAGCCAGCGGGGGCTAAGAGAGACCCAGTACTTC. Encoded protein: CASSQRGLRETQYF. The whole variable domain, filled in from reference TRBV11-1 and TRBJ2-5, reads EAEVAQSPRYKITEKSQAVAFWCDPISGHATLYWYRQILGQGPELLVQFQDESVVDDSQLPKDRFSAERLKGVDSTLKIQPAELGDSAMYLCASSQRGLRETQYFGPGTRLLVL.

This clone was found once. This chain's CDR3 is CASSFDRATDTQYF. The CDR3 DNA reads TGTGCCAGCAGCTTTGACAGGGCCACAGATACGCAGTATTTT. The V gene is TRBV5-6, the J gene TRBJ2-3; 7 positions match TRBD1. J lost 2 bases, V lost 2 bases, and 2 bases had no gene match. The CDR3 has 14 residues. Germline loops: CDR1 SGHDT, CDR2 YYEEEE.

This sequence joins TRBV19 and TRBJ2-7, with D possibly being TRBD2 (5 bases). CDR3 length equals 13 residues. V lost 3 bases and J 3 bases, leaving 9 bases between the germline ends. Germline V gives CDR1 LNHDA, CDR2 SQIVND (reference sequence). The DNA for the CDR3 is TGTGCCAGTAGTATGAACGGGAACTACGAGCAGTACTTC. The encoded protein is CASSMNGNYEQYF. Complete variable domain (other parts from reference TRBV19 and TRBJ2-7): DGGITQSPKYLFRKEGQNVTLSCEQNLNHDAMYWYRQDPGQGLRLIYYSQIVNDFQKGDIAEGYSVSREKKESFPLTVTSAQKNPTAFYLCASSMNGNYEQYFGPGTRLTVT.

This chain joins TRBV14 and TRBJ2-1, with 9 nucleotides matching TRBD2. The CDR3 has 16 amino acids. The V and J ends lost 1 base and 2 bases, in that order; junction bases with no gene match: 3. Germline-derived CDR1 and CDR2 are SGHDN and FVKESK. The CDR3 DNA reads TGTGCCAGCAGCCAAGTAGCGGGGGTTACCTACAATGAGCAGTTCTTC. It yields the protein CASSQVAGVTYNEQFF.

The chain combines TRBV5-4 with TRBJ1-2, with D tentatively TRBD1 (5 bases). The V end was cut by 3 bases, the J end by 4 bases, with 13 bases between. The germline gives CDR1 SGHNT, CDR2 YYREEE (reference sequence). CDR3 size: 14 residues. The CDR3: CASSYRGKGYGYTF. Here the CDR3 DNA reads TGTGCCAGCAGCTACCGGGGGAAGGGCTATGGCTACACCTTC.

This clone was detected a few times. The sample holds other DNA sequences that translate to the same CDR3. Here the CDR3 DNA reads TGTGCCTGGAGTGTAGGGTTGAACACTGAAGCTTTCTTT. Encoded protein: CAWSVGLNTEAFF. The V and J genes are TRBV30 and TRBJ1-1; D unclear. Germline V lookup: CDR1 GTSNPN, CDR2 SVGIG (reference sequence). The CDR3 spans 13 residues. The germline V and J ends were trimmed by 0 bases and 0 bases, with 5 bases remaining between them. Filled out from reference TRBV30 and TRBJ1-1, the complete variable domain reads SQTIHQWPATLVQPVGSPLSLECTVEGTSNPNLYWYRQAAGRGLQLLFYSVGIGQISSEVPQNLSASRPQDRQFILSSKKLLLSDSGFYLCAWSVGLNTEAFFGQGTRLTVV.

The CDR3 region is CASRTGVSTDTQYF. Here the CDR3 DNA reads TGTGCCAGCAGGACCGGGGTTAGCACAGATACGCAGTATTTT. The genes are TRBV27 and TRBJ2-3, with a possible D match to TRBD2 (5 bases). The CDR3 sequence is 14 residues long. Trimming pared 6 bases from V and 0 bases from J, leaving 10 bases between. Germline CDR1 MNHEY, CDR2 SMNVEV (reference sequence).

The chain is built from TRBV6-4 and TRBJ1-5; TRBD1 might be the D (6 bases). The CDR3 contains 19 residues. V shed 2 bases and J shed 0 bases, with 20 bases lying between them. In germline, CDR1 is MRHNA, CDR2 SNTAGT. In DNA, the CDR3 is TGTGCCAGCAGTGACCTGAGGGGGGTCCCTATTTATAGCAATCAGCCCCAGCATTTT. Amino acid sequence: CASSDLRGVPIYSNQPQHF.